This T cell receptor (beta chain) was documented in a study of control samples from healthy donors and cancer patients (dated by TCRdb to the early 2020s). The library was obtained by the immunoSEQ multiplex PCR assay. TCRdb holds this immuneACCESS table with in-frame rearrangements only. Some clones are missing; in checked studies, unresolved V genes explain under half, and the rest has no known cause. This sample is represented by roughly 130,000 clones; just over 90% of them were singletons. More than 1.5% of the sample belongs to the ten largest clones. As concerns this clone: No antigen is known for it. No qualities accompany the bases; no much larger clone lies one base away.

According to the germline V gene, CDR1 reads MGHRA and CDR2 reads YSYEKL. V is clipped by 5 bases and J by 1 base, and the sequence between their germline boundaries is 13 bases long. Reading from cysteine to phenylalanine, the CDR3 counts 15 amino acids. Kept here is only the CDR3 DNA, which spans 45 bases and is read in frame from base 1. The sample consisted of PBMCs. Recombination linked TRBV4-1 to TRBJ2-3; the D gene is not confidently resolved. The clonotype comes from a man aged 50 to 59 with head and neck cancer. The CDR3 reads CASSSPPGGTDTQYF. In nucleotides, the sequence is TGCGCCAGCAGCTCCCCCCCCGGTGGCACAGATACGCAGTATTTT.